This T cell receptor (beta chain) was found in a study of technical replicates of blood from a handful of donors. The V gene lost 8 bases and the J gene lost 5 bases, with 15 bases spanning the gap. CDR1 is SNHLY and CDR2 is FYNNEI in the germline V gene. The CDR3 sequence is 13 residues long. Sequencing was performed with immunoSEQ multiplex PCR; in TCRdb, only in-frame clones are kept and a portion is missing. In the table there are some 70,000 clones, approximately 90% of which are singletons. The sample was PBMCs. This clonotype was sampled from a human donor in good health. Some clones in this sample may be carry-over from other donors' samples. The chain uses TRBV2 and TRBJ2-5, with D tentatively TRBD2 (6 bases). This CDR3 reads CASSGGWGETQYF. The CDR3 DNA follows: TGTGCCAGCTCTGGGGGGTGGGGGGAGACCCAGTACTTC.